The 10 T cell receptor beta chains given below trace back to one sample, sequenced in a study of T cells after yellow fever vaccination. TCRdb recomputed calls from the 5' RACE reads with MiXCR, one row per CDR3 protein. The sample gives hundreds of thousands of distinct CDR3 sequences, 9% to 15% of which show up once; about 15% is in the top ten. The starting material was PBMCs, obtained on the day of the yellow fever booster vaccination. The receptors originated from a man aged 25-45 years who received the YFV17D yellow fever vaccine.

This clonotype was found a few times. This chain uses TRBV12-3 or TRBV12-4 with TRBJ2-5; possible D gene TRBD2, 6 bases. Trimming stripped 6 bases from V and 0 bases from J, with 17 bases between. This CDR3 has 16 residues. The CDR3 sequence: CASSGGIAAYQETQYF. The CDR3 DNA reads TGTGCCAGCAGCGGCGGCATAGCGGCGTACCAAGAGACCCAGTACTTC.

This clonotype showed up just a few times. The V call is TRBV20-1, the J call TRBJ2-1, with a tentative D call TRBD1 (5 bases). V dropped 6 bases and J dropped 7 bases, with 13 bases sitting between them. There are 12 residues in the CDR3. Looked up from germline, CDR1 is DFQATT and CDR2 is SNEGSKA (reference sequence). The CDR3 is CSAGRVNNEQFF. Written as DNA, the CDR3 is TGCAGTGCGGGCAGGGTGAATAATGAGCAGTTCTTC.

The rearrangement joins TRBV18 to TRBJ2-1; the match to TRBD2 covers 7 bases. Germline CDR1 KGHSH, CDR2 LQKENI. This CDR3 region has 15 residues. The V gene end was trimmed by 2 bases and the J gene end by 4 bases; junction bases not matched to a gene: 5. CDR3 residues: CASSPRLAPYNEQFF. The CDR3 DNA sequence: TGTGCCAGCTCACCAAGACTAGCTCCTTACAATGAGCAGTTCTTC.

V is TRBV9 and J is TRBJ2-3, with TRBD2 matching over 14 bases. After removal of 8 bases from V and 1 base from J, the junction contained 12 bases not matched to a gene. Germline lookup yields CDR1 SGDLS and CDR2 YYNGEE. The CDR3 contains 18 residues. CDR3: CARCPGTSGGGRTDTQYF. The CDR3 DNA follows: TGTGCCAGATGTCCCGGGACTAGCGGGGGAGGCCGCACAGATACGCAGTATTTT.

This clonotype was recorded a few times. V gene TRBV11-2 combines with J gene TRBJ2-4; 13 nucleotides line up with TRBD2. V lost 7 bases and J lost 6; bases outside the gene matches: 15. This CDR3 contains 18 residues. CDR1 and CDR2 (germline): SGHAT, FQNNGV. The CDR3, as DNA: TGTGCCAGCACCACTCCCCTCGGACTAGCGGGAGCCGGAAACATTCAGTACTTC. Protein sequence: CASTTPLGLAGAGNIQYF.

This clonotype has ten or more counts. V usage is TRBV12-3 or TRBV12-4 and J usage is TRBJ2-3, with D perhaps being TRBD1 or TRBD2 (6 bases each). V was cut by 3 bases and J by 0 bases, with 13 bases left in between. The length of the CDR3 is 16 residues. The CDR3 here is CASSLSGAPSTDTQYF. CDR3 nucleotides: TGTGCCAGCAGTTTGTCGGGGGCTCCTAGCACAGATACGCAGTATTTT.

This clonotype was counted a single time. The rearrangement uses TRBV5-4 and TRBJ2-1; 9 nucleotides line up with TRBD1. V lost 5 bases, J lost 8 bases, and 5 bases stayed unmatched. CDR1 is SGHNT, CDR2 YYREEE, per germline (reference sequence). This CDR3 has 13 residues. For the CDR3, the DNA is TGTGCCAGCAGGAGACAGGGGGACTATGAGCAGTTCTTC. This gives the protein CASRRQGDYEQFF.

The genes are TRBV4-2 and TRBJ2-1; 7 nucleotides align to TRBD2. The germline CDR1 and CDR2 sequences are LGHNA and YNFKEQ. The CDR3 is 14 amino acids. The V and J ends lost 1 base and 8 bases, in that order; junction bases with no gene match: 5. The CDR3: CASSQGGRDYEQFF. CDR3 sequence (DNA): TGTGCCAGCAGCCAAGGAGGGAGGGATTATGAGCAGTTCTTC.

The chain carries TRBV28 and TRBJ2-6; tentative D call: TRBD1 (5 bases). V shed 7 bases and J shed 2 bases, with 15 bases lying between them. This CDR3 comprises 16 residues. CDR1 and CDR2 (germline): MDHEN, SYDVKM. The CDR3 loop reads CASIANRLPGANVLTF. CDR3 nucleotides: TGTGCCAGCATCGCGAACAGGCTTCCTGGGGCCAACGTCCTGACTTTC.

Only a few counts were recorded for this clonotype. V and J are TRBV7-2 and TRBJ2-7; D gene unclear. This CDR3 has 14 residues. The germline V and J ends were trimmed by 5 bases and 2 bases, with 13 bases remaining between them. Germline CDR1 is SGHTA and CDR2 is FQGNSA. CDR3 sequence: CASSQVKGAYEQYF. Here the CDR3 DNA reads TGTGCCAGCAGCCAAGTGAAAGGCGCCTACGAGCAGTACTTC.